This T cell receptor beta chain was sequenced in a study of blood T cell repertoires in COVID-19 (dated by TCRdb to the early 2020s). General notes on the study: The collaborator samples originated in the United States, Italy and Spain and spanned the acute and convalescent phases of COVID-19. The prospective study material was composed of cDNA or gDNA derived from T cells, B-cell-depleted T cells, or PBMCs. The dataset comprised deeply sampled blood TCRbeta repertoires from subjects exposed to, actively infected with, or recovered from COVID-19. The repertoires were made available in a free public database intended to serve as a resource for research on the immune response to SARS-CoV-2. Samples came from the ongoing ImmuneRACE study (first 160 participants) plus 1,254 subjects from 6 global collaborators. Sample metadata almost always included a de-identified subject ID, COVID-19 status, age in years and sex. Where available, HLA class I and class II types were obtained from metadata supplied by the sample provider rather than from assay-based typing.

The cysteine opens and the phenylalanine closes a CDR3 of 13 amino acids. The sequence is cut down to CDR3 DNA, 39 bases in frame from base 1. CDR1 and CDR2 were assigned from the germline V gene as ENHRY and SYGVKD. V gives up 2 bases and J gives up 6 bases, and the segment between their germline ends measures 10 bases. On the study overall, not on this receptor specifically: The amount of clinical and demographic metadata varied by source and participant and was provided uncurated.

TCRbeta CDR3 regions were amplified from genomic DNA using the immunoSEQ Assay, a bias-controlled multiplex PCR. As for the original processing: The number of nucleated cells in each sample was estimated by amplification of reference gene primers within the assay. To quantify the absolute abundance of each unique TCRbeta CDR3 rearrangement, sequence reads were collapsed and filtered. For each sample, productive Simpson clonality was calculated as the square root of Simpson's diversity index across productive rearrangements. TCRdb's version of the immuneACCESS table is confined to in-frame rearrangements and falls short of the full clone set. An unresolved V gene accounts for under half of the shortfall where checked; the remainder is of unknown origin. The V and J calls and clone size come from that table; D and trimming were worked out from the DNA. Here the sample has about 160,000 clones; 92% occur a single time. The ten largest make up around 4.6% of the sample.

In Seattle, one collaborating source enrolled patients while the infection was active and tracked those patients longitudinally over the course of disease. The collaborating institutions used their own protocols to collect whole blood in K2EDTA tubes. For TCRbeta analysis, collaborator samples were shipped as frozen whole blood, as isolated PBMCs, or as DNA extracted from either sample type. This clone has a single count. What antigen it recognizes has not been identified. Per-nucleotide qualities are absent, and no much larger clonotype sits a single base away. Sample: peripheral blood. Recombination joined TRBV10-3 with TRBJ1-2; a weak D assignment points to TRBD1 (6 bases agree). The sequence was obtained from a young man with COVID-19, enrolled during active disease. The CDR3 loop reads CAISETGSHGYTF. The DNA reads TGTGCCATCAGTGAGACAGGGAGCCATGGCTACACCTTC.